This T cell receptor beta chain was obtained from a study of blood T cell repertoires in COVID-19. Study as a whole: Italy, Spain and the United States were the sources of the convalescent and acute COVID-19 samples. The cDNA or gDNA used as material had been derived from T cells, B-cell-depleted T cells, or PBMCs.

Original data processing: Nucleated cell number was recorded as an estimate derived from reference gene primer amplification. Some clones are missing from TCRdb's copy, which holds only in-frame ones; the method was immunoSEQ multiplex PCR. V, J and clone size are those of that table, while D and trimming were read from the DNA. The sample lists around 120,000 clones, 79% occurring once. This CDR3 is 14 amino acids long. Germline loops: CDR1 MNHEY, CDR2 SVGAGI. Trimming pared 5 bases from V and 5 bases from J, leaving 15 bases between. The rearrangement uses TRBV6-5 and TRBJ1-1; D gene ambiguous. Material for sequencing was peripheral blood. This receptor was taken from a woman of 80 years or more with acute or convalescent COVID-19. The CDR3 spells CASSQIRAGTEAFF. The CDR3 nucleotides read TGTGCCAGCAGTCAGATAAGGGCGGGAACTGAAGCTTTCTTT.